This T cell receptor (beta chain) was sequenced in a study of PD-1 blockade in classical Hodgkin lymphoma. Overall study context: Intravenous delivery of nivolumab at 3 mg/kg to patients occurred every 2 weeks. General study points: Compared with baseline, CD4+ but not CD8+ TCR diversity had risen significantly by C4D1.

The table came from immunoSEQ multiplex PCR; TCRdb's copy has only in-frame clones and leaves some out. The sample contains 98,000 or so clones, roughly nine tenths of which appear only once. About this clone itself: Antigen unknown.

In germline, CDR1 is ENHRY, CDR2 SYGVKD. The CDR3 has 12 amino acids. Losses at the gene ends were 8 bases for V and 2 bases for J; bases not matched to a gene: 0. All trial patients relapsed after autologous stem cell transplantation. Best responses included complete response and partial response; otherwise, the best response was progressive disease. The V gene is TRBV10-3, the J gene TRBJ1-5, with 7 bases fitting TRBD1. The TCR sequence derives from a human donor with classical Hodgkin lymphoma. The sample consisted of peripheral blood mononuclear cells (PBMCs), taken before the second cycle of nivolumab. This chain's CDR3 is CAIGQGNQPQHF. DNA of the CDR3: TGTGCCATCGGACAGGGCAATCAGCCCCAGCATTTT.